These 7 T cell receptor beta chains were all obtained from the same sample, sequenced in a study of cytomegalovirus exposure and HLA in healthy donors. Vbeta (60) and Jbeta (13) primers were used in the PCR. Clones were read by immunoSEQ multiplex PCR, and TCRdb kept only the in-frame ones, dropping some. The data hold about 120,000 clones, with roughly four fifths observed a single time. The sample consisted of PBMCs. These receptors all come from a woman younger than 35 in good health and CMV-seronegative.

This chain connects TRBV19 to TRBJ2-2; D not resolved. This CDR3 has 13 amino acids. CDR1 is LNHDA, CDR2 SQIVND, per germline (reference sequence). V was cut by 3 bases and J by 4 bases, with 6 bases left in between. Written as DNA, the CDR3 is TGTGCCAGTAGTATTGGCTCCACCGGGGAGCTGTTTTTT. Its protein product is CASSIGSTGELFF.

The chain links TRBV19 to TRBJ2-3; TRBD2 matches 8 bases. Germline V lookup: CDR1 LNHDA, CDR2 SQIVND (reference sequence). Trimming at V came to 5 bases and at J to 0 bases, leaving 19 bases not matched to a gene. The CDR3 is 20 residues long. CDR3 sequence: CASSDPRAGDRSTSTDTQYF. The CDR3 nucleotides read TGTGCCAGTAGTGACCCTAGAGCGGGAGACCGTTCCACTAGCACAGATACGCAGTATTTT.

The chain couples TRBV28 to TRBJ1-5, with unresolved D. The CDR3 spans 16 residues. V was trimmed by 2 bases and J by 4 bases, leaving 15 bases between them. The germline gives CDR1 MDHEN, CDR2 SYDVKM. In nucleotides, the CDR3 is TGTGCCAGCAGTTTAAAGATCCCTACCGGGAATCAGCCCCAGCATTTT. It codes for CASSLKIPTGNQPQHF. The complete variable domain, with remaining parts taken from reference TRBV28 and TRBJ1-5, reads DVKVTQSSRYLVKRTGEKVFLECVQDMDHENMFWYRQDPGLGLRLIYFSYDVKMKEKGDIPEGYSVSREKKERFSLILESASTNQTSMYLCASSLKIPTGNQPQHFGDGTRLSIL.

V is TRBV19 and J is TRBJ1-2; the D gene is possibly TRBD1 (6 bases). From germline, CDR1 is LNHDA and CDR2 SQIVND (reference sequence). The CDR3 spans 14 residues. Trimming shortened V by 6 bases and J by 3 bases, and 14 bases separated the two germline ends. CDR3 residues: CASRNLQGYYGYTF. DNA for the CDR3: TGTGCCAGTAGGAACCTACAGGGCTACTATGGCTACACCTTC.

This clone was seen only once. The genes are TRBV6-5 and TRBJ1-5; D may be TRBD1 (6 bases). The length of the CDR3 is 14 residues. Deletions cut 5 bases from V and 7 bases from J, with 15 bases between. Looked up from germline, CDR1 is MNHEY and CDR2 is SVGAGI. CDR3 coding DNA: TGTGCCAGCAGTACACCAGGGGTGGGACAGCCCCAGCATTTT. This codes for CASSTPGVGQPQHF.

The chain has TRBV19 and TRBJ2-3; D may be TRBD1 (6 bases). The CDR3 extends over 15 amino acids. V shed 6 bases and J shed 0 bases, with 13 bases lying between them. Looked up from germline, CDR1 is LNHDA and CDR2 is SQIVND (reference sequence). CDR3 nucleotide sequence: TGTGCCAGTAGACGGACAGCAACTAGCACAGATACGCAGTATTTT. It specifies CASRRTATSTDTQYF.

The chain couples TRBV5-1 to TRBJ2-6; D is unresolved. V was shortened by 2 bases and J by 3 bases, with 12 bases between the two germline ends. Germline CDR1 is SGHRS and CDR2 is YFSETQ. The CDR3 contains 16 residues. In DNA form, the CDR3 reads TGCGCCAGCAGCTTAACATCAGAAAGTGGGGCCAACGTCCTGACTTTC. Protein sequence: CASSLTSESGANVLTF.